This T cell receptor beta chain was obtained from a study of cytomegalovirus exposure and HLA in healthy donors. This CDR3 comprises 13 residues. Germline V gene lookup returns CDR1 SNHLY and CDR2 FYNNEI. The germline V and J ends were trimmed by 4 bases and 9 bases, with 13 bases remaining between them. Using immunoSEQ multiplex PCR, the repertoire was profiled, and TCRdb retains in-frame clones only, with some absent. The sample lists some 170,000 clones; more than 75% were seen once. The receptor was isolated from a man younger than 35 in good health and CMV-seropositive. V is TRBV2 and J is TRBJ1-5; D gene ambiguous. The sample consisted of PBMCs. CDR3 sequence (DNA): TGTGCCAGCAGTGTTGGGGAGCCCAGGCCCCAGCATTTT. Its translation is CASSVGEPRPQHF.